The rows below give T cell receptor beta chains drawn from one sample of a study of type 1 and type 2 diabetes patients. Using its own MiXCR run on the multiplex PCR reads, TCRdb lists one record per CDR3 protein. The sample yields under 300,000 distinct CDR3 sequences, 40% to 50% seen once. What was sequenced was peripheral blood mononuclear cells (PBMCs). Receptor source: a man between 18 and 29 years old with type 2 diabetes. Both conserved end residues are part of each CDR3. Fields, in order: V gene, J gene, clone size, D gene, CDR3 DNA, CDR3 protein. The D gene is left open where the match is weak. Rows may omit the clone size; those that give it use once, few, many or a size class.

TRBV20-1	TRBJ2-3	NA	NA	TGCAGTGCTAGACCCCCGGGTTGGGGGACAGATACGCAGTATTTT	CSARPPGWGTDTQYF
TRBV5-1	TRBJ2-3	once	NA	TGCGCCAGCAGCTTCCGGGACACCACAGATACGCAGTATTTT	CASSFRDTTDTQYF
TRBV12-3/TRBV12-4	TRBJ1-4	NA	NA	TGTGCCAGCACCCTATTACCCGGCGGAAAACTGTTTTTT	CASTLLPGGKLFF
TRBV7-9	TRBJ2-1	NA	NA	TGTGCCAGCAGCTTAGAAAGCTCGGACAGCATTTACAATGAGCAGTTCTTC	CASSLESSDSIYNEQFF
TRBV27	TRBJ2-2	NA	NA	TGTGCCAGCAGTTCAGAGCATAACACCGGGGAGCTGTTTTTT	CASSSEHNTGELFF
TRBV7-8	TRBJ2-2	NA	NA	TGTGCCAGCAGCACCCAAACAGGGACCGGGGCCGGGGAGCTGTTTTTT	CASSTQTGTGAGELFF
TRBV5-1	TRBJ2-3	NA	NA	TGCGCCAGCAGCTACTCGTCAGATACGCAGTATTTT	CASSYSSDTQYF
TRBV7-2	TRBJ2-3	NA	TRBD2	TGTGCCAGCAGCCAAGATTCGGGGGGGAGCACAGATACGCAGTATTTT	CASSQDSGGSTDTQYF
TRBV20-1	TRBJ1-6	few	NA	TGCAGTGCTAGTACACTCGTAGGGCCCCTCCACTTT	CSASTLVGPLHF
TRBV19	TRBJ1-2	NA	NA	TGTGCCAGTAGTACCGGGACACATTACTATGGCTACACCTTC	CASSTGTHYYGYTF
TRBV6-1	TRBJ1-2	NA	NA	TGTGCCAGCAGTCTGAACCCCGGCGGCTACACCTTC	CASSLNPGGYTF
TRBV28	TRBJ2-7	few	NA	TGTGCCAGCAGAGGAACCCTCTACGAGCAGTACTTC	CASRGTLYEQYF
TRBV9	TRBJ2-1	few	TRBD2	TGTGCCAGCAGCGTTAGCGGGAGGAACAATGAGCAGTTCTTC	CASSVSGRNNEQFF
TRBV7-2	TRBJ1-5	NA	TRBD1	TGTGCCAGCAGTTTAGGAGGGGGCGGACAGCCCCAGCATTTT	CASSLGGGGQPQHF
TRBV15	TRBJ1-2	many	NA	TGTGCCACCAGCTGGACAGTTAGAGCTATTGGCGATGGCTACACCTTC	CATSWTVRAIGDGYTF
TRBV19	TRBJ2-3	NA	NA	TGTGCCAGTCGCCAGCAAGCCGATACGCAGTATTTT	CASRQQADTQYF
TRBV20-1	TRBJ2-3	few	NA	TGCAGTGCCACCGAAGGGGAGACAGATACGCAGTATTTT	CSATEGETDTQYF
TRBV7-2	TRBJ2-7	NA	NA	TGTGCCAGCAGCTCGGACTACCCCTACGAGCAGTACTTC	CASSSDYPYEQYF